The 10 T cell receptor beta chains given below trace back to one sample, sequenced in a study of vaccination and CD4 T cells after COVID-19. With the Oncomine TCR Beta short-read assay, DNA from cultured CD4+ T cells was sequenced. From the PCR reads, TCRdb called clonotypes with MiXCR, one entry per CDR3 protein. The sample includes some 18,000 distinct CDR3 sequences, around half seen only once; the top ten take 2.5%. Treatment meaning: roughly nine-day PBMC culture with coronavirus spike peptide pools or control peptides (ViraFEST assay). These TCRs are of unknown antigen specificity. The sample here was CD4+ T cells from blood, cultured in vitro, taken after SARS-CoV-2 vaccination. These receptor sequences come from a human donor who had recovered from COVID-19.

The chain couples TRBV10-3 to TRBJ2-3; D gene uncertain. V was pared by 2 bases and J by 2 bases, with 17 bases between. This CDR3 region has 17 residues. The germline CDR1 and CDR2 sequences are ENHRY and SYGVKD. Written as DNA, the CDR3 is TGTGCCATCAGTGAGACCGGCTTAACAGATTACACAGATACGCAGTATTTT. Translation: CAISETGLTDYTDTQYF.

This clonotype came up a few times. The rearrangement links TRBV6-5 to TRBJ1-5; 11 nucleotides line up with TRBD1. V lost 0 bases and J lost 7; bases outside the gene matches: 5. The CDR3 is 16 amino acids. The germline V gene has CDR1 MNHEY and CDR2 SVGAGI. Written as DNA, the CDR3 is TGTGCCAGCAGTTACTCGTCCCGGGACAGGGGGCAGCCCCAGCATTTT. Its protein is CASSYSSRDRGQPQHF.

This clonotype has only a few counts. The chain joins TRBV6-1 to TRBJ1-6; 8 bases agree with TRBD1. This CDR3 contains 15 residues. V was clipped by 6 bases and J by 10 bases; unmatched bases: 11. Germline lookup yields CDR1 MNHNS and CDR2 SASEGT. The CDR3 here is CASRAQGAMNSPLHF. DNA for the CDR3: TGTGCCAGCAGGGCCCAGGGGGCGATGAACTCACCCCTCCACTTT.

Regarding this clonotype: One end of the junction does not line up with germline, which may come from a read error. The rearrangement joins TRBV15 to TRBJ1-2, with 10 bases that match TRBD1. CDR1 and CDR2 from the germline V gene are LNHNV and YYDKDF (reference sequence). This CDR3 contains 14 residues. CDR3 region: CGTSREGQGSGYTF. In DNA, the CDR3 is TGTGGCACCAGCAGAGAGGGACAGGGGTCTGGCTACACCTTC.

The chain joins TRBV6-1 to TRBJ2-6, with D tentatively TRBD2 (5 bases). Germline CDR1 is MNHNS and CDR2 is SASEGT. CDR3 length: 14 amino acids. Trimming took 7 bases from V and 0 from J, leaving 7 bases between them. DNA of the CDR3: TGTGCCAGCAAACGGGACTCTGGGGCCAACGTCCTGACTTTC. The encoded protein is CASKRDSGANVLTF.

This rearrangement joins TRBV20-1 to TRBJ2-3; 9 bases line up with TRBD2. This CDR3 comprises 15 residues. Per the germline V gene, CDR1 is DFQATT and CDR2 is SNEGSKA (reference sequence). The junction had 8 bases not matched to a gene; V was cut back by 3 bases and J by 4 bases. CDR3 nucleotides: TGCAGTGCTAGTTTCCCGGGACTAGCAGCAGATACGCAGTATTTT. Encoded protein: CSASFPGLAADTQYF.

CDR3 DNA sequence: TGTGCCAGCAGCTTGGAACCCGTAACCACAGATACGCAGTATTTT. Amino acid sequence: CASSLEPVTTDTQYF. V is TRBV5-4 and J is TRBJ2-3, with D uncertain. This CDR3 comprises 15 residues. CDR1 is SGHNT and CDR2 is YYREEE in the germline V gene (reference sequence). Deletions cut 0 bases from V and 2 bases from J, with 10 bases between.

This clonotype was seen a handful of times. This chain's CDR3 is CAIKEETNYGYTF. The CDR3 DNA sequence: TGTGCCATCAAGGAGGAGACTAACTATGGCTACACCTTC. The chain is built from TRBV10-3 and TRBJ1-2; D unclear. Looked up from germline, CDR1 is ENHRY and CDR2 is SYGVKD. There are 13 residues in the CDR3. The V end was cut by 7 bases, the J end by 0 bases, with 9 bases between.

This chain uses TRBV5-6 with TRBJ1-2; 7 nucleotides agree with TRBD1. The CDR3 is 13 amino acids. Germline assignment: CDR1 SGHDT and CDR2 YYEEEE. With V trimmed by 4 bases and J by 5 bases, 5 bases remained unmatched. The CDR3 region has the DNA TGTGCCAGCAGCCGGGACAGCTTATATGGCTACACCTTC. Translating it yields CASSRDSLYGYTF. Based on the CDR3 plus reference TRBV5-6 and TRBJ1-2, the full variable domain is DAGVTQSPTHLIKTRGQQVTLRCSPKSGHDTVSWYQQALGQGPQFIFQYYEEEERQRGNFPDRFSGHQFPNYSSELNVNALLLGDSALYLCASSRDSLYGYTFGSGTRLTVV.

This rearrangement joins TRBV5-4 to TRBJ2-3; 8 bases map to TRBD1. Germline V gene data show CDR1 as SGHNT and CDR2 as YYREEE (reference sequence). CDR3 length: 15 amino acids. The ends lost 4 bases at V and 6 bases at J; junction bases unmatched: 10. In DNA, the CDR3 is TGTGCCAGCAGCACGAGGACAGGGTCGGGGGATACGCAGTATTTT. Amino acids: CASSTRTGSGDTQYF.